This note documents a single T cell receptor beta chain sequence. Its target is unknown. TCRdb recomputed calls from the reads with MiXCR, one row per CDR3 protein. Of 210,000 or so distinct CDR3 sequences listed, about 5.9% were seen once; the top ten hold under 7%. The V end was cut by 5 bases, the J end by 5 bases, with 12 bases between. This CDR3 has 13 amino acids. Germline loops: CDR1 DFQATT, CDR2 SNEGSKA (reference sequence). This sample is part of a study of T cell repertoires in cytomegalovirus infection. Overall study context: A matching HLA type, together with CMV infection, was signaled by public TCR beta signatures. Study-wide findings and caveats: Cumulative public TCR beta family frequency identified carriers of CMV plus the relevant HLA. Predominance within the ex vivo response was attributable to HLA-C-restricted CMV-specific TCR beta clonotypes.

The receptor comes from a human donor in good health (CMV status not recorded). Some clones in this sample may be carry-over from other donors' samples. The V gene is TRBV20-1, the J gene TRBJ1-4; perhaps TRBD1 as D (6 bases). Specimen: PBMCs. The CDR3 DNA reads TGCAGTGCTCCGCGGGGGGCAAATGAAAAACTGTTTTTT. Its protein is CSAPRGANEKLFF.